Presented here are 4 T cell receptor beta chains from one specimen sequenced in a study of CD8+ T cells in alopecia areata. Extracted RNA was reverse transcribed into cDNA, the sequencing template. TCRdb's copy holds only in-frame clones and misses some; the assay was immunoSEQ multiplex PCR. The sample holds 130,000 to 150,000 clones, about 47% seen once. Sample: CD4+ T cells sorted from blood, taken at week 0. These receptors were obtained from a human donor with alopecia areata.

V gene TRBV5-1 combines with J gene TRBJ2-5; maybe TRBD1 (5 bases). The V end was cut by 5 bases, the J end by 4 bases, with 12 bases between. The CDR3 has 13 residues. CDR1 and CDR2 from the germline V gene are SGHRS and YFSETQ. For the CDR3, the DNA is TGCGCCAGCAGAACGGACATTGCAGAGACCCAGTACTTC. This codes for CASRTDIAETQYF.

The chain uses TRBV4-1 and TRBJ2-7, with 8 bases that match TRBD2. V trimming: 3 bases; J trimming: 2 bases; junction bases outside the gene matches: 15. This CDR3 is 18 amino acids long. Germline V lookup: CDR1 MGHRA, CDR2 YSYEKL. DNA of the CDR3: TGCGCCAGCAGCCACCCCCCCGACGGGAGGGAAATCGCCTACGAGCAGTACTTC. Translation gives CASSHPPDGREIAYEQYF.

This clone has just a few counts. The chain carries TRBV25-1 and TRBJ2-5; D not certain. The germline V gene encodes CDR1 MGHDK and CDR2 SYGVNS. The germline V and J ends were trimmed by 2 bases and 4 bases, with 14 bases remaining between them. The CDR3 loop spans 15 amino acids. In nucleotides, the CDR3 is TGTGCCAGCAGTGAAAGACGAGGCAGGCGAGAGACCCAGTACTTC. It codes for CASSERRGRRETQYF.

This clone was observed a few times. The chain has TRBV7-2 and TRBJ1-4; D not resolved. Germline loops: CDR1 SGHTA, CDR2 FQGNSA. Trimming took 1 base from V and 7 from J, leaving 10 bases between them. The CDR3 is 14 residues long. As DNA, the CDR3 is TGTGCCAGCAGCTTAGGGGGAGGGTTTGAAAAACTGTTTTTT. As protein: CASSLGGGFEKLFF.